The sequence of this T cell receptor beta chain was determined in a study of blood T cell repertoires in COVID-19. As for the study in general: PBMCs, B-cell-depleted T cells, or T cells were the source of the cDNA or gDNA that made up the material.

V lost 6 bases and J lost 3, with 14 bases in between. This CDR3 is built from 15 residues. Germline V gene lookup returns CDR1 LGHDT and CDR2 YNNKEL (reference sequence). Authors' data handling: Using reference gene primer amplification, nucleated cell counts were estimated. Sequenced by immunoSEQ multiplex PCR; TCRdb stores in-frame clones only, minus some. The V and J calls and clone size were taken over from that table, and D and trimming were inferred from the DNA. The sample shows tens of thousands of clones, approximately 90% of them seen only once. This chain uses TRBV3-1 (or the pseudogene TRBV3-2) with TRBJ2-2, with D tentatively TRBD1 (6 bases). Sequenced material: peripheral blood. The receptor comes from an elderly man with acute or convalescent COVID-19. DNA for the CDR3: TGTGCCAGCAGACCAAGGGGGACGCACACCGGGGAGCTGTTTTTT. Translating it yields CASRPRGTHTGELFF.